This T cell receptor (beta chain) came from a study of blood T cells in healthy people across ages. Study at large: Template switching captured about one barcoded beta molecule per two T cells.

Turning to this clonotype: As yet, its antigen is unknown. This may come from a read error, since a much larger clone is one base off.

The second PCR ran about 6 to 11 cycles with a sample-barcoded 5' primer and J-beta primers. TCRdb itself ran the 5' RACE reads through MiXCR, one entry per CDR3 protein. The table records about 640,000 distinct CDR3 sequences, about 30% of them present only once. Whole-study results and caveats: A greater number of naive CD4+ cells and higher diversity distinguished long-lived donors from aged donors.

CDR3 length: 16 amino acids. V was clipped by 3 bases and J by 7 bases, with 19 bases between them. Germline V gene lookup returns CDR1 ENHRY and CDR2 SYGVKD. The receptor's source is a woman older than 75 in good health. Source material: blood. The chain links TRBV10-3 to TRBJ2-1; tentatively, D is TRBD1 or TRBD2 (6 bases each). This CDR3 is CAISDQAAGQPNEQFF. CDR3 coding DNA: TGTGCCATCAGTGACCAAGCTGCGGGACAACCAAATGAGCAGTTCTTC.